What follows are 4 T cell receptor beta chains derived from one specimen sequenced in a study of cytomegalovirus exposure and HLA in healthy donors. Produced via immunoSEQ multiplex PCR; TCRdb's table is partial and in-frame only. The sample shows some 150,000 clones, about 86% of them seen only once. The sequencing sample was made of PBMCs. These receptors were taken from a human donor in good health.

This sequence joins TRBV28 and TRBJ2-7, with 8 bases that match TRBD2. The V segment lost 6 bases and the J segment 4 bases; nucleotides outside the gene matches: 11. The length of the CDR3 is 15 residues. CDR1 and CDR2 (germline): MDHEN, SYDVKM. CDR3 sequence reads: CASRLTGTRSYEQYF. In DNA, the CDR3 is TGTGCCAGCAGACTCACCGGGACTAGAAGTTACGAGCAGTACTTC.

This chain uses TRBV29-1 with TRBJ2-5, with 8 bases aligning to TRBD1. The junction had 11 bases not matched to a gene; V was cut back by 6 bases and J by 5 bases. This CDR3 region has 14 residues. The germline gives CDR1 SQVTM, CDR2 ANQGSEA. The CDR3 is CSVHGRQGLETQYF. In DNA form, the CDR3 reads TGCAGCGTGCACGGGAGACAGGGGCTGGAGACCCAGTACTTC.

The chain links TRBV6-5 to TRBJ2-3; TRBD1 might be the D (6 bases). V was cut by 10 bases and J by 3 bases, with 17 bases left in between. This CDR3 region has 14 residues. Germline-derived CDR1 and CDR2 are MNHEY and SVGAGI. The CDR3 here is CATQQGQVTDTQYF. The CDR3 nucleotides are TGTGCCACCCAACAGGGTCAAGTTACAGATACGCAGTATTTT.

The chain uses TRBV6-1 and TRBJ2-4; 10 bases align to TRBD2. The germline V gene has CDR1 MNHNS and CDR2 SASEGT. This CDR3 has 15 residues. V shed 4 bases and J 0 bases; nucleotides not matched to a gene: 0. CDR3 nucleotide sequence: TGTGCCAGCAGTGGACTAGCGGGAGCCAAAAACATTCAGTACTTC. Its translation: CASSGLAGAKNIQYF.